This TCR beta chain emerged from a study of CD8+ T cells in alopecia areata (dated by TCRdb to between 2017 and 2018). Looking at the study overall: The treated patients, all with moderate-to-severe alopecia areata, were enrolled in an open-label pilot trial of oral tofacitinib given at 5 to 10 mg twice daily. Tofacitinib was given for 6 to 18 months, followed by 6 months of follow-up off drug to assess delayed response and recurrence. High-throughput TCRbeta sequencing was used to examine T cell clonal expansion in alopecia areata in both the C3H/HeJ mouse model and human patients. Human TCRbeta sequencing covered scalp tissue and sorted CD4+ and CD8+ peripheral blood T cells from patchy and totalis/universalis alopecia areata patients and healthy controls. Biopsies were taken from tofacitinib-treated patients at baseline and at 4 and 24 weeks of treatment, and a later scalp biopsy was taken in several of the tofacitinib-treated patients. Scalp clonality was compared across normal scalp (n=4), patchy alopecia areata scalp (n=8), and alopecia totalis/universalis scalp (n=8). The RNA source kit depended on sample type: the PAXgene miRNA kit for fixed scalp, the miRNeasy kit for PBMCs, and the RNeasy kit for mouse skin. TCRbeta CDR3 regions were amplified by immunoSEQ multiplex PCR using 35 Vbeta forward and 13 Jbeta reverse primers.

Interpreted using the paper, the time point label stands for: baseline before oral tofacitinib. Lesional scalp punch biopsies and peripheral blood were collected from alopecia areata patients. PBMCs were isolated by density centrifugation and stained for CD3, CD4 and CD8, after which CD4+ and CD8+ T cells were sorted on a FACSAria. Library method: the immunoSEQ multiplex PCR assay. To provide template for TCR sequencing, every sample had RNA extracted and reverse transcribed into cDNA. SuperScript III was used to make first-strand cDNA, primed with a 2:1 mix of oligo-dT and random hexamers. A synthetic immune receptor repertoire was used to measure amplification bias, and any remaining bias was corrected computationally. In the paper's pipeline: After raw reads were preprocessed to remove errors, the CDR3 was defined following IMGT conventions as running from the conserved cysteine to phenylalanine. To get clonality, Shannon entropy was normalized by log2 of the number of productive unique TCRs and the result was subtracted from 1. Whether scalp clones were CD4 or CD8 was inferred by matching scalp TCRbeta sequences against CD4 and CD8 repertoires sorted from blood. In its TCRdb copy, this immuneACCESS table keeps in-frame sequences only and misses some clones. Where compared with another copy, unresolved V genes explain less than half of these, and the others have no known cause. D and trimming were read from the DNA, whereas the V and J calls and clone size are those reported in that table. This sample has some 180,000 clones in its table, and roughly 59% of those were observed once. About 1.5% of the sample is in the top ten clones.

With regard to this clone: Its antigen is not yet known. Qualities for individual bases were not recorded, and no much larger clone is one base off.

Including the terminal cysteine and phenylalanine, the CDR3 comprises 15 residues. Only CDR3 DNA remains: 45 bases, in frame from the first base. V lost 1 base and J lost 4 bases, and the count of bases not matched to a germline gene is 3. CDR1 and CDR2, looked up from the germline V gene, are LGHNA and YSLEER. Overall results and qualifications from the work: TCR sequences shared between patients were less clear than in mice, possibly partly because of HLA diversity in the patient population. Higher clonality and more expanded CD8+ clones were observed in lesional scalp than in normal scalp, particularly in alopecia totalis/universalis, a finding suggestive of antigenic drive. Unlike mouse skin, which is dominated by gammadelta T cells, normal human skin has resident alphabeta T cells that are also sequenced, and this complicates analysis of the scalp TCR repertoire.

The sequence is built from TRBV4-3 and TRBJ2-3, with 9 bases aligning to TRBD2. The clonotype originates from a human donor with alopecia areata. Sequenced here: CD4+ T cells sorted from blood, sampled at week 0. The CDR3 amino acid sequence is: CASSQVAGGPDTQYF. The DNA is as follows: TGCGCCAGCAGCCAAGTGGCGGGGGGGCCAGATACGCAGTATTTT.